This T cell receptor beta chain was sequenced during a study of T cells in women clearing cervical HPV infection. Study-wide results and caveats: Cases and controls were distinguished at AUC approximately 0.8 by richness and V genes.

Profiling relied on immunoSEQ multiplex PCR, and the TCRdb table lists in-frame clones only, not all of them. The table for this sample gives about 15,000 clones. From germline, CDR1 is MNHNS and CDR2 SASEGT. The CDR3 spans 15 residues. Unmatched junction bases numbered 9, after V lost 3 bases and J lost 8 bases. In regard to this clone: Its antigen is as yet unknown. The missing CDR3 end, 3 residues past where the read stops, is filled in from the germline J gene.

The receptor was derived from a woman aged 18 to 69 with a cervical HPV16 infection that either progressed to CIN3+ or cleared (not recorded which). The chain joins TRBV6-1 to TRBJ2-1; the match to TRBD1 covers 8 bases. Specimen: blood buffy coat. This CDR3 reads CASSDQGALSDEQFF. Partial CDR3 DNA: TGTGCCAGCAGTGATCAGGGGGCGCTTTCGGATGAG.